The subject of this entry is one TCR beta chain. This clonotype came up a few times. Its antigen has not been determined. Base qualities are not provided; no much larger clone lies one nucleotide away. The entry originates in a study of blood T cells in healthy people across ages (dated by TCRdb to the mid-2010s). Looking at the study overall: In model experiments, template switching captured roughly one uniquely barcoded TCR beta cDNA molecule for every two T cells. Using deep sequencing normalized with unique cDNA molecular identifiers, the study measured how TCR beta repertoire diversity changes with age. Donors were grouped into four age groups: young (average roughly 16 years), middle-aged (around 39), aged (62) and long-lived (just over 80). Donors of different ages were randomly distributed across sequencing lanes to avoid experimental bias. For two donors (one aged 18 to 30 and one aged 80 or older), the study analyzed two additional independent replicas of 1 million unique cDNA reads from the same blood draw. Summary of the overall study and its limitations: Since profiling was done on bulk unsorted PBMCs, naive and antigen-experienced compartments could not be conclusively compared. Compared with the aged group, the long-lived group had more naive CD4+ T cells, fewer expanded clones and increased TCR diversity, suggesting age selection. Observed TCR beta diversity correlated strongly with the percentage of naive T cells measured by flow cytometry. Because donor CMV infection status was unknown, age-related changes in expanded clonotypes were potentially confounded. Estimates of total diversity from one million sequenced T cells were regarded as lower bounds and underestimates. Observed TCR beta diversity per million T cells fell roughly linearly with age, and a significant reduction was already apparent by age about 43.

The method behind the library was 5' RACE. The data were produced on an Illumina HiSeq 2500. A second PCR of about 6 to 11 cycles was run with a J-beta primer mix and a sample-barcoded 5' primer. A unique molecular identifier was introduced onto each TCR beta cDNA molecule by a template-switch 5' adaptor carrying 12 random nucleotides. At least 2.5 million CDR3-containing paired-end reads were obtained from each sample. First-strand cDNA was synthesized from all RNA with the Mint cDNA synthesis kit, primed by a TRBC-specific oligonucleotide. All cDNA was treated with uracil-DNA glycosylase and then went through a first 18-cycle PCR with the universal primers M1SS and BC2_uni_R. The authors processed their data as follows. For normalization, 1 million high-quality reads, each with a distinct molecular identifier, were randomly selected from each sample. Reads with shared molecular identifiers were discarded instead of being binned into consensus sequences. MiTCR, set to a Q25 quality threshold and the strictest error-elimination algorithm, was used for CDR3 identification, clonotype clustering and error correction. A nonparametric unseen species model using Euler transformation provided a lower-bound estimate of total TCR beta diversity. Using fastp trimming at Q25 and MiXCR clonotype assembly, TCRdb reanalyzed the public sequencing data and kept in-frame beta chains. For every CDR3 protein sequence, its rows merge into one entry that carries the most common genes and DNA. The V and J calls were not made by the authors but by TCRdb's processing. The sample data list about 580,000 distinct CDR3 sequences, and around 48% of these were observed just once. The ten largest clones add up to about 26% of the sample.

Donors were 39 systemically healthy Caucasian individuals from Russia aged roughly 6 to 100 years. Ten milliliters of peripheral blood were drawn from each donor into EDTA-treated Vacutainer tubes. Ficoll-Paque density-gradient centrifugation was used to isolate PBMCs, with at least 7 million per sample. Total RNA was extracted from PBMCs with Trizol reagent, with at least 6 micrograms obtained per sample. For every donor, flow cytometry on a PBMC aliquot measured the percentage of naive CD45RAhigh/CD27high T cells. From its cysteine to its phenylalanine, the CDR3 spans 11 amino acids. Only the CDR3 DNA stays, 33 bases, in frame from base 1. Cut back by 4 bases and 5 bases, the V and J ends lie 7 bases apart. The germline V gene provides CDR1 SGHRS and CDR2 YFSETQ.

The sequenced material came from blood. Here the chain combines TRBV5-1 and TRBJ2-7; the D gene cannot be named for sure. The clonotype comes from an elderly man in good health. The CDR3 corresponds to CASSNFDEQYF. The DNA sequence is as follows: TGCGCCAGCAGCAACTTCGACGAGCAGTACTTC.